This T cell receptor (beta chain) was observed in a study of blood T cell repertoires in COVID-19. V dropped 6 bases and J dropped 7; count of bases not matched to a gene: 7. Germline V lookup: CDR1 LGHDT, CDR2 YNNKEL (reference sequence). The CDR3 runs 15 residues. Original data processing: From reference gene primer amplification, estimates of nucleated cell counts were derived. Some clones are missing from TCRdb's copy, which holds only in-frame ones; the method was immunoSEQ multiplex PCR. Clonal size and the V and J genes are those of that table, whereas D and trimming came from the DNA. The sample consists of 45,000 or so clones, approximately 85% of them appearing once.

The receptor was derived from an elderly woman with acute or convalescent COVID-19. What was sequenced was peripheral blood. The rearrangement joins TRBV3-1 (or the pseudogene TRBV3-2) to TRBJ2-1, with 12 bases fitting TRBD2. CDR3 sequence: CASRPSSGRVNEQFF. The DNA for the CDR3 is TGTGCCAGCAGACCCTCTAGCGGGAGGGTAAATGAGCAGTTCTTC.